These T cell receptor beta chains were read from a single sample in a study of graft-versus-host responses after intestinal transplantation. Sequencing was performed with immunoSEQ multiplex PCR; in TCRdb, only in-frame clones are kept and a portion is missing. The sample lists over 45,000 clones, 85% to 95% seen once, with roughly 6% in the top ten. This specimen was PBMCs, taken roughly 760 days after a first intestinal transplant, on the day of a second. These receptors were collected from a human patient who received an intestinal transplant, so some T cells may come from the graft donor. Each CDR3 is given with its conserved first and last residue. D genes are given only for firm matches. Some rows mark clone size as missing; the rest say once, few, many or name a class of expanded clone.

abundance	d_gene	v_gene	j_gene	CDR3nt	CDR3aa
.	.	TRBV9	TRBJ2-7	TGTGCCAGCAGCGCAGGGGCGGATCCGGGCTACGAGCAGTACTTC	CASSAGADPGYEQYF
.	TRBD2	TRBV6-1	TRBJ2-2	TGTGCCAGCGCAGAGCTAGCGGGATTCGGGGAGCTGTTTTTT	CASAELAGFGELFF
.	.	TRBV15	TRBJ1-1	TGTGCCACCAGCAGAGATCAAGTGAACACTGAAGCTTTCTTT	CATSRDQVNTEAFF
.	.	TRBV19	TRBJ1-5	TGTGCCAGTAGCCTATCAGGCGTTTTCATCGATCAGCCCCAGCATTTT	CASSLSGVFIDQPQHF
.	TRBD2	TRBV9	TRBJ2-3	TGTGCCAGCAGCGTAGGCAGGACTAGCGGGCTCACAGATACGCAGTATTTT	CASSVGRTSGLTDTQYF
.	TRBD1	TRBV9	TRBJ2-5	TGTGCCAGCAGCCCCGGACAGGGACCACCGGAGACCCAGTACTTC	CASSPGQGPPETQYF
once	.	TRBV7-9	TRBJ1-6	TGTGCCAGCAGCTTCGGCGGGGAGGGTTCACCCCTCCACTTT	CASSFGGEGSPLHF
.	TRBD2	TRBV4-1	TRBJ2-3	TGCGCCAGCAGCCTACTAGCGGGAAACACAGATACGCAGTATTTT	CASSLLAGNTDTQYF
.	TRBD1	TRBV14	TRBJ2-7	TGTGCCAGCAGCCGGACAGGCGTTTACGGGCAGTACTTC	CASSRTGVYGQYF
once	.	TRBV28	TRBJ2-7	TGTGCCAGCAGCCTTGTGGGGGTAGGGTCGGGGCAGTACTTC	CASSLVGVGSGQYF
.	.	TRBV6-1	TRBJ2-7	TGTGCCAGCAGTGAGAAGCCGTCTCTGAGCTACGAGCAGTACTTC	CASSEKPSLSYEQYF
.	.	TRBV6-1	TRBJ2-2	TGTGCCAGCAGCCCCCGGCCCGGGGAGCTGTTTTTT	CASSPRPGELFF
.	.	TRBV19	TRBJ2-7	TGTGCCAGTAGTATTTCACCCGGCTCCTACGAGCAGTACTTC	CASSISPGSYEQYF
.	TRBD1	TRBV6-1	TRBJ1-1	TGTGCCAGCAGTGAAGGTGCAGGGGGCAACACTGAAGCTTTCTTT	CASSEGAGGNTEAFF
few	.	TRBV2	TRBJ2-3	TGTGCCGGTGGCCGTCGGGGGAGCACAGATACGCAGTATTTT	CAGGRRGSTDTQYF